The T cell receptor beta chain under discussion was sequenced for a study of blood T cell repertoires in COVID-19. Profiling relied on immunoSEQ multiplex PCR, and the TCRdb table lists in-frame clones only, not all of them. In the table there are around 500,000 clones, around 85% of which are singletons. The germline CDR1 and CDR2 sequences are MDHEN and SYDVKM. V lost 7 bases and J lost 3; bases outside the gene matches: 9. The CDR3 is 16 residues long. The TCR comes from a human donor in a cohort sampled during active COVID-19. The specimen was peripheral blood. This chain uses TRBV28 with TRBJ1-1, with 12 bases matching TRBD1. The CDR3 DNA reads TGTGCCAGCACCCTGGCCGGGACAGGGGGCGACACTGAAGCTTTCTTT. This sequence encodes CASTLAGTGGDTEAFF.